The 21 T cell receptor beta chains in this list originate from one sample, sequenced in a study of shared clonotypes between healthy human individuals. Clones were read by immunoSEQ multiplex PCR, and TCRdb kept only the in-frame ones, dropping some. The table shows 1.4 million or so clones, with around 98.5% occurring only once. The sequencing input was naive CD4+ T cells sorted from blood. Subset of the sample: CD45RA+ positively selected. The receptors shown here come from a man aged 25 to 45 in good health.

The chain recombines TRBV5-5 with TRBJ2-1; the D is unclear. Germline CDR1 is SGHKS and CDR2 is YYEKEE (reference sequence). The length of the CDR3 is 15 residues. V was clipped by 4 bases and J by 3 bases, with 14 bases between them. Written as DNA, the CDR3 is TGTGCCAGCAGCCTGACGTTAGACGGCTACAATGAGCAGTTCTTC. Its translation is CASSLTLDGYNEQFF.

V gene TRBV4-3 combines with J gene TRBJ2-2; TRBD2 matches 11 bases. The J segment lost 4 bases and the V segment lost 4 bases, leaving 8 bases of the junction unmatched. This CDR3 comprises 17 residues. CDR1 is LGHNA, CDR2 YSLEER, per germline. The CDR3 DNA reads as TGCGCCAGCAGCCGAAGACTAGCGGGGCAGGGCACCGGGGAGCTGTTTTTT. This translates into CASSRRLAGQGTGELFF.

The chain combines TRBV30 with TRBJ1-1; 7 nucleotides line up with TRBD1. CDR3 length equals 14 residues. The V gene end was trimmed by 0 bases and the J gene end by 4 bases; junction bases not matched to a gene: 5. CDR1 GTSNPN and CDR2 SVGIG come from the germline V gene (reference sequence). CDR3 in amino acids: CAWSVGQGVTEAFF. CDR3 sequence (DNA): TGTGCCTGGAGTGTCGGGCAGGGGGTCACTGAAGCTTTCTTT.

This chain connects TRBV7-9 to TRBJ2-1, with D possibly TRBD2 on 7 matching bases. Germline-derived CDR1 and CDR2 are SEHNR and FQNEAQ (reference sequence). The CDR3 length is 15 residues. V dropped 5 bases and J dropped 2 bases, with 13 bases sitting between them. The CDR3 DNA reads TGTGCCAGCAGCCCGCAGCGGGACACCTACAATGAGCAGTTCTTC. Translation: CASSPQRDTYNEQFF.

The V call is TRBV5-1, the J call TRBJ2-2; no clear D. Per germline, CDR1 SGHRS and CDR2 YFSETQ. There are 13 residues in the CDR3. Trimming pared 1 base from V and 6 bases from J, leaving 7 bases between. CDR3 bases: TGCGCCAGCAGCTTGAGCCCCGCCGGGGAGCTGTTTTTT. As protein: CASSLSPAGELFF.

The rearrangement links TRBV29-1 to TRBJ1-3; a possible D gene is TRBD1 (5 bases). CDR1 SQVTM and CDR2 ANQGSEA come from the germline V gene. CDR3 length equals 13 residues. The V end lost 5 bases, the J end lost 0 bases, and 8 bases lay between the germline ends. The CDR3 here is CSVTGGSGNTIYF. CDR3 sequence (DNA): TGCAGCGTTACGGGGGGCTCTGGAAACACCATATATTTT.

The chain employs TRBV28 and TRBJ1-5; 10 nucleotides match TRBD1. Germline-derived CDR1 and CDR2 are MDHEN and SYDVKM. The junction had 7 bases not matched to a gene; V was cut back by 0 bases and J by 5 bases. The CDR3 runs 17 residues. CDR3 region: CASSLWSGTGADQPQHF. The CDR3 nucleotides are TGTGCCAGCAGTTTATGGAGTGGGACAGGGGCAGATCAGCCCCAGCATTTT.

The rearrangement uses TRBV4-3 and TRBJ2-3; 9 bases fit TRBD2. The germline V gene has CDR1 LGHNA and CDR2 YSLEER. With 3 bases clipped from V and 2 bases from J, the junction kept 24 bases outside the gene matches. The CDR3 is 22 amino acids. CDR3 sequence (DNA): TGCGCCAGCAGCCAGCAATCGGCCATTAGCGGGAGCAGTCAGGGGACCACAGATACGCAGTATTTT. This translates into CASSQQSAISGSSQGTTDTQYF.

The chain combines TRBV29-1 with TRBJ2-1; D might be TRBD2 (7 bases). Germline V lookup: CDR1 SQVTM, CDR2 ANQGSEA. V was cut by 3 bases and J by 9 bases, with 21 bases left in between. The CDR3 is 15 residues long. The CDR3 nucleotides are TGCAGCGTTGAGTACCCGAGGGGGGGTCTAAGTGAGCAGTTCTTC. Translating gives CSVEYPRGGLSEQFF.

The chain employs TRBV5-1 and TRBJ2-3; 8 nucleotides match TRBD1. The germline CDR1 and CDR2 sequences are SGHRS and YFSETQ. The V segment lost 0 bases and the J segment 7 bases; nucleotides outside the gene matches: 16. This CDR3 comprises 18 residues. CDR3 sequence (DNA): TGCGCCAGCAGCTTGGGGCCGGTTAGAGGACAGGGAAAGAATACGCAGTATTTT. Translation gives CASSLGPVRGQGKNTQYF.

This chain uses TRBV6-5 with TRBJ2-7, with D perhaps being TRBD1 or TRBD2 (5 bases each). The CDR3 is made up of 15 amino acids. The germline V gene encodes CDR1 MNHEY and CDR2 SVGAGI. V lost 5 bases, J lost 0 bases, and 14 bases lay in between. The CDR3 spells CASSKSGPNSYEQYF. The CDR3 nucleotides read TGTGCCAGCAGTAAATCGGGACCCAACTCCTACGAGCAGTACTTC.

The chain has TRBV6-1 and TRBJ2-3; 8 bases line up with TRBD2. CDR3 length equals 15 residues. Germline trimming cut 4 bases from V and 1 base from J; bases unmatched to any gene: 4. Germline assignment: CDR1 MNHNS and CDR2 SASEGT. CDR3 nucleotides: TGTGCCAGCAGTGTAGAACTAGCGGGCACAGATACGCAGTATTTT. Translating gives CASSVELAGTDTQYF.

This clone was recorded once. The chain uses TRBV6-1 and TRBJ2-7; D ambiguous. Germline lookup yields CDR1 MNHNS and CDR2 SASEGT. V was cut by 3 bases and J by 0 bases, with 9 bases left in between. This CDR3 region has 14 residues. CDR3 residues: CASSESTYSYEQYF. The CDR3 DNA follows: TGTGCCAGCAGTGAGTCTACCTACTCCTACGAGCAGTACTTC.

J is TRBJ2-3 and V is TRBV5-4; 12 bases line up with TRBD2. The CDR3 has 16 amino acids. With V trimmed by 6 bases and J by 4 bases, 9 bases remained unmatched. Germline CDR1 reads SGHNT; CDR2 reads YYREEE (reference sequence). CDR3 bases: TGTGCCAGCACCCTACTAGCGGGAGGAGGTTCAGATACGCAGTATTTT. This encodes CASTLLAGGGSDTQYF.

The chain links TRBV5-4 to TRBJ2-1, with 9 bases matching TRBD2. The germline gives CDR1 SGHNT, CDR2 YYREEE (reference sequence). The CDR3 has 17 residues. With 0 bases clipped from V and 8 bases from J, the junction kept 12 bases outside the gene matches. The CDR3 coding sequence is TGTGCCAGCAGCTTGGAAGTTGGGCTAGCGGGAATAGATGAGCAGTTCTTC. Its protein product is CASSLEVGLAGIDEQFF.

The genes are TRBV5-5 and TRBJ1-5, with TRBD1 matching over 8 bases. The CDR3 spans 15 residues. V dropped 4 bases and J dropped 0; count of bases not matched to a gene: 3. Germline lookup yields CDR1 SGHKS and CDR2 YYEKEE (reference sequence). The CDR3 spells CASSNTGGSNQPQHF. DNA of the CDR3: TGTGCCAGCAGCAACACAGGGGGTAGCAATCAGCCCCAGCATTTT. The variable domain in full, completed from reference TRBV5-5 and TRBJ1-5, reads DAGVTQSPTHLIKTRGQQVTLRCSPISGHKSVSWYQQVLGQGPQFIFQYYEKEERGRGNFPDRFSARQFPNYSSELNVNALLLGDSALYLCASSNTGGSNQPQHFGDGTRLSIL.

This clone showed up just once. The rearrangement links TRBV6-6 to TRBJ2-3, with D unclear. V shed 2 bases and J shed 5 bases, with 14 bases lying between them. This CDR3 comprises 15 residues. Germline CDR1 reads MNHNY; CDR2 reads SVGAGI (reference sequence). CDR3 residues: CASSYQLPAGDTQYF. The CDR3 DNA reads TGTGCCAGCAGTTACCAACTTCCGGCTGGAGATACGCAGTATTTT.

V gene TRBV6-6 combines with J gene TRBJ1-3; the match to TRBD1 covers 8 bases. Per the germline V gene, CDR1 is MNHNY and CDR2 is SVGAGI (reference sequence). The CDR3 totals 14 residues. Unmatched junction bases numbered 8, after V lost 7 bases and J lost 6 bases. The CDR3 DNA reads as TGTGCCAGCACCCCCCGGACAGGGCAAAACACCATATATTTT. Translation: CASTPRTGQNTIYF.

The table lists this clone with a count of one. The V call is TRBV19, the J call TRBJ2-2; D gene unclear. Germline V CDR1 and CDR2: LNHDA, SQIVND (reference sequence). The CDR3 runs to 13 residues. V shed 6 bases and J shed 2 bases, with 7 bases lying between them. The CDR3 DNA reads as TGTGCCAGTAGCGGGTATAACACCGGGGAGCTGTTTTTT. Its protein is CASSGYNTGELFF.

J is TRBJ1-1 and V is TRBV9; D possibly corresponds to TRBD1 (5 bases). This CDR3 is 14 amino acids long. Germline assignment: CDR1 SGDLS and CDR2 YYNGEE. V shed 3 bases and J shed 6 bases, with 15 bases lying between them. CDR3 in amino acids: CASSALGETSEAFF. The DNA of the CDR3 is TGTGCCAGCAGCGCCTTAGGGGAGACCTCTGAAGCTTTCTTT.

The table lists this clone with a few counts. This chain links TRBV7-9 with TRBJ2-7; 10 bases align to TRBD1. This CDR3 comprises 17 residues. Germline lookup yields CDR1 SEHNR and CDR2 FQNEAQ (reference sequence). The V segment lost 0 bases and the J segment 3 bases; nucleotides outside the gene matches: 8. The chain's CDR3 is CASSLAPTGGVNYEQYF. The CDR3 DNA is TGTGCCAGCAGCTTAGCTCCGACAGGGGGCGTAAACTACGAGCAGTACTTC.